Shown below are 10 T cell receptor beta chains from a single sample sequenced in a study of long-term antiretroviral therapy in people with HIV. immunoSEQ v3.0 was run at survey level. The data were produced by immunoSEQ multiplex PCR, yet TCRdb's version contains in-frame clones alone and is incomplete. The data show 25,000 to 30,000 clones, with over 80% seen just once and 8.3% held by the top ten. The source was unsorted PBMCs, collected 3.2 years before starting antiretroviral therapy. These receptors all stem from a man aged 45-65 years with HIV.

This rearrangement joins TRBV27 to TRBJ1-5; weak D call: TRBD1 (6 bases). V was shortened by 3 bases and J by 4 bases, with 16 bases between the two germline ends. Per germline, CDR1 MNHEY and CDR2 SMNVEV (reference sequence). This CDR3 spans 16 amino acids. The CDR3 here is CASSFESRGRNQPQHF. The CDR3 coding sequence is TGTGCCAGCAGTTTCGAGTCCAGGGGCCGTAATCAGCCCCAGCATTTT.

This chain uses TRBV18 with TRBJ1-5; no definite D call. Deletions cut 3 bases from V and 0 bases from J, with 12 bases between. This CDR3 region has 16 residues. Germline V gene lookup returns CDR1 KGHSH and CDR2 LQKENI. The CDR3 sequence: CASSPPGSDSNQPQHF. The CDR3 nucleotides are TGTGCCAGCTCACCCCCTGGCTCCGATAGCAATCAGCCCCAGCATTTT. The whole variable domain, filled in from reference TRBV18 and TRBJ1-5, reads NAGVMQNPRHLVRRRGQEARLRCSPMKGHSHVYWYRQLPEEGLKFMVYLQKENIIDESGMPKERFSAEFPKEGPSILRIQQVVRGDSAAYFCASSPPGSDSNQPQHFGDGTRLSIL.

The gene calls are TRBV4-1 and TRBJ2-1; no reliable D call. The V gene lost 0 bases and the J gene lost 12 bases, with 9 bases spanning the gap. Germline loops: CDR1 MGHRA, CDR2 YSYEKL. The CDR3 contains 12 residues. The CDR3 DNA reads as TGCGCCAGCAGCCAAGAGTCTGTGGGGCAGTTCTTC. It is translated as CASSQESVGQFF.

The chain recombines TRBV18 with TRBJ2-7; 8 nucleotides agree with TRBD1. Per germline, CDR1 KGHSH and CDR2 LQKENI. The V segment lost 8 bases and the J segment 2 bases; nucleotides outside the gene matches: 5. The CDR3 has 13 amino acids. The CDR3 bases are TGTGCCAGCCAAGGGGGACAGGCCTACGAGCAGTACTTC. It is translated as CASQGGQAYEQYF.

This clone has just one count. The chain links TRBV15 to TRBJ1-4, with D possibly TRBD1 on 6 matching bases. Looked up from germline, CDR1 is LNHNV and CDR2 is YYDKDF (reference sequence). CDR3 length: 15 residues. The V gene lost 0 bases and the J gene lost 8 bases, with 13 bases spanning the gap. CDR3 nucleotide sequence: TGTGCCACCAGCAGAGACAGGGGAATAGGAGAAAAACTGTTTTTT. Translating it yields CATSRDRGIGEKLFF. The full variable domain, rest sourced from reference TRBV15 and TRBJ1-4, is DAMVIQNPRYQVTQFGKPVTLSCSQTLNHNVMYWYQQKSSQAPKLLFHYYDKDFNNEADTPDNFQSRRPNTSFCFLDIRSPGLGDTAMYLCATSRDRGIGEKLFFGSGTQLSVL.

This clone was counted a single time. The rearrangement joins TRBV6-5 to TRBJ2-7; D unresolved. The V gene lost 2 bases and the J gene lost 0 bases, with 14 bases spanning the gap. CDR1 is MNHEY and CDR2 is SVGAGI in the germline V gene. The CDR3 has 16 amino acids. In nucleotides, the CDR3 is TGTGCCAGCAGTTACGCGACCGGGTCCAGCTCCTACGAGCAGTACTTC. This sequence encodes CASSYATGSSSYEQYF.

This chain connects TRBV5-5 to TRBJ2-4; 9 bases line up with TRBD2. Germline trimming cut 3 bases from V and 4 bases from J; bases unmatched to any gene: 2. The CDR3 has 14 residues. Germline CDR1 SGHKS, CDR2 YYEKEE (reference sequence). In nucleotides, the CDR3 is TGTGCCAGCAGCTCGCGGGAGGGTAAAAACATTCAGTACTTC. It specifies CASSSREGKNIQYF.

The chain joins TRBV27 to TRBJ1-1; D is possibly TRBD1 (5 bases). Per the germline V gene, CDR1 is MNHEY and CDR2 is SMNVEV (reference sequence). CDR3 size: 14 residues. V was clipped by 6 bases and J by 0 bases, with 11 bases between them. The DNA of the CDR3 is TGTGCCAGCAGCCCGGGGGGTTTGAACACTGAAGCTTTCTTT. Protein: CASSPGGLNTEAFF.

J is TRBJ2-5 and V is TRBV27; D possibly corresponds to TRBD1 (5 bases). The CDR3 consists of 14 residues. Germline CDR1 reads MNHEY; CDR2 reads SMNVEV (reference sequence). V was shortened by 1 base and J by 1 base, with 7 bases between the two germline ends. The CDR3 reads CASSLLDSQETQYF. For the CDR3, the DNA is TGTGCCAGCAGTTTATTAGACAGCCAAGAGACCCAGTACTTC.

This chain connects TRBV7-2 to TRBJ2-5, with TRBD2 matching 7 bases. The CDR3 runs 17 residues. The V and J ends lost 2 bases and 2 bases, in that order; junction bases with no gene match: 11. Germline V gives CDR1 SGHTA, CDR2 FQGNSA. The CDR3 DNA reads TGTGCCAGCAGCTTACGTGACGGACTAGGCCTTCAAGAGACCCAGTACTTC. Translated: CASSLRDGLGLQETQYF.